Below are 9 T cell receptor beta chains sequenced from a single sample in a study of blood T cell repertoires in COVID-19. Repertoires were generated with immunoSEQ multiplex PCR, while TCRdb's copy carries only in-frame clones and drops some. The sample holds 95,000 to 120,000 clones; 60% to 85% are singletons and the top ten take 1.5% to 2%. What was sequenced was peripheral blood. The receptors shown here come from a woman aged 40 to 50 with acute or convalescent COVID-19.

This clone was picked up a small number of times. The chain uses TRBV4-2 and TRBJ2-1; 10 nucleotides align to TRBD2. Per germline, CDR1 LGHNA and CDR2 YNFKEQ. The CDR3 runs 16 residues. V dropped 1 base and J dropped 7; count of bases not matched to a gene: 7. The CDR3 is CASSQGSGGALNEQFF. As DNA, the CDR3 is TGTGCCAGCAGCCAAGGGAGCGGGGGGGCTCTGAATGAGCAGTTCTTC.

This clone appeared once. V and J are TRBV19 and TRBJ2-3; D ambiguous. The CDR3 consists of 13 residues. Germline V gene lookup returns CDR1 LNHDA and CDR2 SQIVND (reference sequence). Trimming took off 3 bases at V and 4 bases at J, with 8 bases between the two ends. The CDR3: CASSMLLADTQYF. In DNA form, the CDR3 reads TGTGCCAGTAGTATGTTACTTGCAGATACGCAGTATTTT.

CDR3 bases: TGTGCCAGTAGCAGTCCGGGACAGGAAAGCTCCTATAATTCACCCCTCCACTTT. Residues: CASSSPGQESSYNSPLHF. The J gene is TRBJ1-6, the V gene TRBV19; 8 nucleotides line up with TRBD1. Germline trimming cut 6 bases from V and 0 bases from J; bases unmatched to any gene: 10. This CDR3 region has 18 residues. Per the germline V gene, CDR1 is LNHDA and CDR2 is SQIVND (reference sequence).

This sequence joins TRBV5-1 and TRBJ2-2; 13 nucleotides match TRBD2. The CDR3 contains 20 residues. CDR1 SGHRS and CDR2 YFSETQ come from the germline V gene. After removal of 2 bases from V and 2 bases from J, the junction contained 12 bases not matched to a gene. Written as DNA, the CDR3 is TGCGCCAGCAGCTTTGGGGTCGGCGGACTAGCGGGGGTAAACACCGGGGAGCTGTTTTTT. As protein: CASSFGVGGLAGVNTGELFF.

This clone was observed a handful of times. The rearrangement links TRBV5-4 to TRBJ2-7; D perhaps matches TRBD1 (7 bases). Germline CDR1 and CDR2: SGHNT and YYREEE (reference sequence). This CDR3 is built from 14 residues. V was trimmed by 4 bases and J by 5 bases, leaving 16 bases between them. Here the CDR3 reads CASSRQGGTHEQYF. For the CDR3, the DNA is TGTGCCAGCAGCAGGCAGGGGGGCACTCACGAGCAGTACTTC. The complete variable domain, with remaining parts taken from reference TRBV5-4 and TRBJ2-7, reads ETGVTQSPTHLIKTRGQQVTLRCSSQSGHNTVSWYQQALGQGPQFIFQYYREEENGRGNFPPRFSGLQFPNYSSELNVNALELDDSALYLCASSRQGGTHEQYFGPGTRLTVT.

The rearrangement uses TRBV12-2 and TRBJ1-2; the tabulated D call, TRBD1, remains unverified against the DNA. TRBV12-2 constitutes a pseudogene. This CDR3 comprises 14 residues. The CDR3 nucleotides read TGTGCAAGTCGCTTTATACGACAGGGGTCTAACTACACCTTC. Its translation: CASRFIRQGSNYTF.

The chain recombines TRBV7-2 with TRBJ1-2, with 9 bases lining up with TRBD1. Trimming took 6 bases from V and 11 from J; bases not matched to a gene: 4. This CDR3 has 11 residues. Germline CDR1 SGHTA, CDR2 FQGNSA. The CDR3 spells CASSQQGAYTF. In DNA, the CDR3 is TGTGCCAGCAGTCAACAGGGGGCATACACCTTC.

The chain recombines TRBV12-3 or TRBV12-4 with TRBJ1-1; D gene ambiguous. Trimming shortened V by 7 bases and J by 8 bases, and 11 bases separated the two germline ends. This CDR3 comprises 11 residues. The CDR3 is CASNREGEAFF. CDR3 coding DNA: TGTGCCAGCAATAGGGAGGGCGAAGCTTTCTTT.

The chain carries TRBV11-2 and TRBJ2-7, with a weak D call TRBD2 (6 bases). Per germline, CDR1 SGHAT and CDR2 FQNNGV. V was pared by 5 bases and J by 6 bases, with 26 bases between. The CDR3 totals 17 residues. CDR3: CASSPLTGGGTLGEQYF. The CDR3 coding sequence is TGTGCCAGCAGCCCGCTTACCGGGGGAGGCACCCTCGGCGAGCAGTACTTC.